Sequencing of this T cell receptor beta chain was carried out in a study of blood T cell repertoires in COVID-19. This clone was detected a few times. The CDR3 sequence is 16 residues long. Germline assignment: CDR1 LGHDT and CDR2 YNNKEL (reference sequence). V shed 5 bases, J shed 4 bases, and the junction held 12 bases outside the gene matches. TCRdb keeps only in-frame clones here, not all; method: immunoSEQ multiplex PCR. The repertoire holds a few hundred thousand clones, with 88% as singletons. Input material: peripheral blood. The V gene is TRBV3-1 (or the pseudogene TRBV3-2), the J gene TRBJ1-2; TRBD1 aligns across 8 bases. The source is a man at least 80 years old with acute or convalescent COVID-19. In DNA form, the CDR3 reads TGTGCCAGCAGCTACTACGGGACAGGTAACAGCTATGGCTACACCTTC. Translating gives CASSYYGTGNSYGYTF.